This T cell receptor beta chain derives from a study of blood T cell repertoires in COVID-19. Study information: Samples came from the United States, Italy and Spain, spanning acute and convalescent COVID-19. Sample material is recorded as cDNA or gDNA derived from T cells, B-cell-depleted T cells, or PBMCs.

In the source study's methods: Counts of nucleated cells, estimated from reference gene primer amplification, were obtained. The assay was immunoSEQ multiplex PCR, and TCRdb's table has in-frame clones only and misses some. From that table come the V and J calls and clone size; the DNA was used to work out D and trimming. This table holds 110,000 or so clones, around 84% found once. V was clipped by 4 bases and J by 2 bases; unmatched bases: 4. Looked up from germline, CDR1 is SGDLS and CDR2 is YYNGEE. The CDR3 covers 16 residues. The sequencing input was peripheral blood. The TCR sequence derives from a woman older than 75 with acute or convalescent COVID-19. The rearrangement uses TRBV9 and TRBJ2-5; 14 bases map to TRBD2. The CDR3 region has the DNA TGTGCCAGCAGCCAGGGACTAGCGGGAGCTCAAGAGACCCAGTACTTC. Encoded protein: CASSQGLAGAQETQYF.